The present entry profiles one T cell receptor (beta chain) with its context. Sequenced by immunoSEQ multiplex PCR; TCRdb stores in-frame clones only, minus some. Altogether 200,000 to 250,000 clones are present, 85% to 90% being singletons, with the ten largest covering roughly 3.7%. The entry originates in a study of blood T cell repertoires in COVID-19. Study summary: Samples of COVID-19 (acute and convalescent) were obtained from the United States, Italy and Spain. The analysed material was cDNA or gDNA that came from T cells, B-cell-depleted T cells, or PBMCs.

The CDR3 length is 14 residues. J was trimmed by 2 bases and V by 2 bases; bases with no gene match: 0. Germline V gene data show CDR1 as SGHTA and CDR2 as FQGTGA. The chain joins TRBV7-3 to TRBJ1-2; 9 positions match TRBD1. The sequence derives from a woman between 18 and 29 years old in a cohort exposed to, infected with or recovered from COVID-19 (not recorded which). The material sequenced was PBMCs or T cells enriched from blood (not recorded which). The chain's CDR3 is CASSLGTGNYGYTF. CDR3 DNA: TGTGCCAGCAGCTTAGGGACAGGGAACTATGGCTACACCTTC.